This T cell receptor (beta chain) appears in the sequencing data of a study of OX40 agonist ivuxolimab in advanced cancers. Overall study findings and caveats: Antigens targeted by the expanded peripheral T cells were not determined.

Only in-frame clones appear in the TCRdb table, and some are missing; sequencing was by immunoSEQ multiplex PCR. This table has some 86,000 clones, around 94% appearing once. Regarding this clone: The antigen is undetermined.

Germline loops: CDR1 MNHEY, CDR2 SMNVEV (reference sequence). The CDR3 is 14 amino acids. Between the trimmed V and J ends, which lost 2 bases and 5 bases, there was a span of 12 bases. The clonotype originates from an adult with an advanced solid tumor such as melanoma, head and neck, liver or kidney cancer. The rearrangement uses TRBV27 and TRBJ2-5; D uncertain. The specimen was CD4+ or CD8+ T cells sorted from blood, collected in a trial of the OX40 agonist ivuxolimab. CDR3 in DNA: TGTGCCAGCAGTTTAGCCCCTGGCCTGGAGACCCAGTACTTC. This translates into CASSLAPGLETQYF.